The clone carrying this T cell receptor (beta chain) has a count of ten or more. What it binds is unknown. This record belongs to a study of early T cells in non-severe SARS-CoV-2 infection. On the study more broadly: Bulk RNA from unsorted whole blood was sequenced; chains were unpaired.

Points from the study as a whole: VDJdb-based annotation leaned toward anti-spike CD8 responses and missed private and CD4 specificities.

Individual cDNA molecules each received unique molecular identifiers attached to them. TCRdb fed the 5' RACE reads into MiXCR, producing one record per CDR3 protein. The sample includes some 60,000 distinct CDR3 sequences, around 9% of them seen just once. The sequenced material came from whole blood. This TCR came from an adult who was a healthcare worker with PCR-confirmed SARS-CoV-2 infection or an uninfected control (not recorded which).

CDR3: CATSDPTGSDSGANVLTF. The DNA of the CDR3 is TGTGCCACCAGTGATCCAACAGGGTCGGACTCTGGGGCCAACGTCCTGACTTTC. The chain uses TRBV24-1 and TRBJ2-6; D is perhaps TRBD1 (6 bases). The CDR3 sequence is 18 residues long. Trimming left V 3 bases short and J 0 bases short, with 14 bases between. Per germline, CDR1 KGHDR and CDR2 SFDVKD.